The 16 T cell receptor beta chains in this list originate from one sample, sequenced in a study of OX40 agonist ivuxolimab in advanced cancers. Method: immunoSEQ multiplex PCR; TCRdb's copy keeps in-frame clones and lacks some. The repertoire includes tens of thousands of clones, about 94% of them detected once, and about 10% sits in the top ten. The starting material was CD4+ or CD8+ T cells sorted from blood, obtained in a trial of the OX40 agonist ivuxolimab. These receptors were collected from an adult with an advanced solid tumor such as melanoma, head and neck, liver or kidney cancer.

This rearrangement joins TRBV14 to TRBJ2-4; D not resolved. In germline, CDR1 is SGHDN, CDR2 FVKESK. This CDR3 is built from 13 residues. V shed 0 bases and J shed 6 bases, with 6 bases lying between them. The CDR3 sequence: CASSQDAGNIQYF. For the CDR3, the DNA is TGTGCCAGCAGCCAAGATGCCGGAAACATTCAGTACTTC.

This chain joins TRBV19 and TRBJ1-1; no firm D call. From germline, CDR1 is LNHDA and CDR2 SQIVND (reference sequence). The CDR3 totals 13 residues. V lost 6 bases, J lost 6 bases, and 14 bases lay in between. The CDR3 DNA is TGTGCCAGTAGCGCAGGTTCAATCGCTGAAGCTTTCTTT. Translating gives CASSAGSIAEAFF. The variable domain in full, with the rest retrieved from reference TRBV19 and TRBJ1-1, is DGGITQSPKYLFRKEGQNVTLSCEQNLNHDAMYWYRQDPGQGLRLIYYSQIVNDFQKGDIAEGYSVSREKKESFPLTVTSAQKNPTAFYLCASSAGSIAEAFFGQGTRLTVV.

V is TRBV5-6 and J is TRBJ2-1, with D uncertain. The germline CDR1 and CDR2 sequences are SGHDT and YYEEEE. This CDR3 is 12 amino acids long. With 0 bases removed from V and 6 bases from J, the gap between germline ends came to 4 bases. The CDR3 nucleotides read TGTGCCAGCAGCTTGGGGAGCAATGAGCAGTTCTTC. It is translated as CASSLGSNEQFF.

This clone was picked up a small number of times. The chain joins TRBV7-9 to TRBJ1-5, with D maybe TRBD1 (6 bases). Per the germline V gene, CDR1 is SEHNR and CDR2 is FQNEAQ (reference sequence). This CDR3 region has 13 residues. V dropped 4 bases and J dropped 8 bases, with 12 bases sitting between them. The CDR3 DNA follows: TGTGCCAGCAGCTACAGGGCCCCGGAGCCCCAGCATTTT. Encoded protein: CASSYRAPEPQHF.

The chain uses TRBV28 and TRBJ2-5; D is perhaps TRBD1 (6 bases). Germline CDR1 reads MDHEN; CDR2 reads SYDVKM. The CDR3 consists of 20 residues. The V end was cut by 2 bases, the J end by 2 bases, with 27 bases between. In DNA, the CDR3 is TGTGCCAGCAGTTTACCGGGCCTTGGGTCCCTCAGGGGCTTGCAAGAGACCCAGTACTTC. It codes for CASSLPGLGSLRGLQETQYF. The full variable domain, in which reference TRBV28 and TRBJ2-5 provide the parts outside the CDR3, is DVKVTQSSRYLVKRTGEKVFLECVQDMDHENMFWYRQDPGLGLRLIYFSYDVKMKEKGDIPEGYSVSREKKERFSLILESASTNQTSMYLCASSLPGLGSLRGLQETQYFGPGTRLLVL.

The rearrangement uses TRBV28 and TRBJ2-2; possible D gene TRBD1, 5 bases. The CDR3 is made up of 15 amino acids. V lost 8 bases, J lost 2 bases, and 15 bases lay in between. Per the germline V gene, CDR1 is MDHEN and CDR2 is SYDVKM. The CDR3 spells CASGTGFLNTGELFF. CDR3 nucleotides: TGTGCCAGCGGTACAGGATTTTTAAACACCGGGGAGCTGTTTTTT.

J is TRBJ2-7 and V is TRBV4-1; 8 nucleotides agree with TRBD2. The CDR3 sequence is 15 residues long. J lost 1 base, V lost 2 bases, and 4 bases had no gene match. Germline CDR1 is MGHRA and CDR2 is YSYEKL. This CDR3 reads CASSQTTSGSYEQYF. CDR3 in DNA: TGCGCCAGCAGCCAAACTACTAGCGGTTCCTACGAGCAGTACTTC.

In this sample, this clone turned up once. The chain employs TRBV19 and TRBJ2-7; no definite D call. V lost 3 bases and J 0 bases, leaving 9 bases between the germline ends. Per germline, CDR1 LNHDA and CDR2 SQIVND (reference sequence). There are 14 residues in the CDR3. In DNA form, the CDR3 reads TGTGCCAGTAGTATGGCTGGCACCTCCTACGAGCAGTACTTC. Encoded protein: CASSMAGTSYEQYF.

V gene TRBV4-3 combines with J gene TRBJ2-2, with D possibly TRBD2 on 5 matching bases. The germline V and J ends were trimmed by 2 bases and 7 bases, with 23 bases remaining between them. CDR1 and CDR2 (germline): LGHNA, YSLEER. The CDR3 runs to 18 residues. In DNA form, the CDR3 reads TGCGCCAGCAGCCAACGACAAGATATCGGGGAAGGGAGCGGGGAGCTGTTTTTT. The encoded protein is CASSQRQDIGEGSGELFF.

The V call is TRBV30, the J call TRBJ2-7; D is possibly TRBD2 (6 bases). Germline V lookup: CDR1 GTSNPN, CDR2 SVGIG (reference sequence). The CDR3 loop spans 14 amino acids. V lost 5 bases, J lost 2 bases, and 16 bases lay in between. The CDR3 nucleotides are TGTGCCTGGGACCGTGGGACGGGGGCCTACGAGCAGTACTTC. Translation: CAWDRGTGAYEQYF.

V is TRBV6-5 and J is TRBJ1-6; D is unresolved. CDR1 MNHEY and CDR2 SVGAGI come from the germline V gene. Trimming left V 0 bases short and J 7 bases short, with 4 bases between. This CDR3 has 13 amino acids. CDR3 sequence: CASSYSENSPLHF. The CDR3 DNA sequence: TGTGCCAGCAGTTACTCCGAGAATTCACCCCTCCACTTT.

The chain recombines TRBV6-1 with TRBJ2-7, with 12 nucleotides matching TRBD2. J was trimmed by 2 bases and V by 4 bases; bases with no gene match: 18. Germline assignment: CDR1 MNHNS and CDR2 SASEGT. CDR3 length: 20 amino acids. CDR3 in DNA: TGTGCCAGCAGTGTACTAAATTCCCCTAAACTAGCGGGGGGCCCCTACGAGCAGTACTTC. This codes for CASSVLNSPKLAGGPYEQYF.

This CDR3 reads CASSSYQETQYF. CDR3 sequence (DNA): TGTGCCAGCAGCTCGTACCAAGAGACCCAGTACTTC. This chain uses TRBV5-6 with TRBJ2-5, with D unresolved. V was shortened by 3 bases and J by 0 bases, with 3 bases between the two germline ends. Germline values: CDR1 SGHDT, CDR2 YYEEEE. CDR3 length equals 12 residues.

This clone has a single count. The CDR3: CASSPQVRTYEQYF. The DNA of the CDR3 is TGTGCCAGCAGCCCCCAGGTTAGGACCTACGAGCAGTACTTC. V gene TRBV7-9 combines with J gene TRBJ2-7; D not certain. This CDR3 is built from 14 residues. Germline CDR1 and CDR2: SEHNR and FQNEAQ (reference sequence). V lost 5 bases, J lost 2 bases, and 13 bases lay in between.

This chain uses TRBV25-1 with TRBJ2-5, with 9 bases aligning to TRBD2. The germline V gene encodes CDR1 MGHDK and CDR2 SYGVNS. The CDR3 has 16 amino acids. V lost 3 bases, J lost 5 bases, and 10 bases stayed unmatched. CDR3 in amino acids: CASSEPALAGMETQYF. In nucleotides, the CDR3 is TGTGCCAGCAGTGAGCCTGCCCTAGCGGGAATGGAGACCCAGTACTTC.

V usage is TRBV5-5 and J usage is TRBJ2-7; D perhaps matches TRBD1 (5 bases). This CDR3 has 13 residues. The germline V and J ends were trimmed by 3 bases and 3 bases, with 10 bases remaining between them. Per germline, CDR1 SGHKS and CDR2 YYEKEE (reference sequence). The CDR3 DNA reads as TGTGCCAGCAGCTCCGGACATCTCTACGAGCAGTACTTC. Protein product: CASSSGHLYEQYF.